This TCR beta chain was found in a study of T cell responses to AZD1222 COVID-19 vaccine. A single count supports this clone. Its antigen is as yet unknown. Some clones are missing from TCRdb's copy, which holds only in-frame ones; the method was immunoSEQ multiplex PCR. The table has 130,000 to 150,000 clones, roughly 90% seen once. Whole-study results and caveats: Per reports, nearly half of all spike-specific TCRs target regions that are unmutated in variants. Donors were mostly white British, more females; clonal diversity possibly underestimated. None of the repertoires were sampled until the peak T cell response had passed. Spike-wide coverage was observed for vaccine-associated CD4 TCRs, with dominant responses at 160-218 and 743-854.

This TCR derives from an adult in good health. The sample consisted of peripheral blood, taken on day 0 of AZD1222 vaccination.

CDR3: CASSGPTSTGETQYF. CDR3 bases: TGTGCCAGCAGCGGGCCGACTAGTACGGGGGAGACCCAGTACTTC. V is TRBV5-4 and J is TRBJ2-5; possible D gene TRBD2, 6 bases. The germline gives CDR1 SGHNT, CDR2 YYREEE (reference sequence). V was shortened by 4 bases and J by 5 bases, with 18 bases between the two germline ends. The CDR3 sequence is 15 residues long.